Listed below are T cell receptor beta chains from one sample, sequenced in a study of blood T cell repertoires in COVID-19. Clones were read by immunoSEQ multiplex PCR, and TCRdb kept only the in-frame ones, dropping some. Among 40,000 to 55,000 clones listed, more than 65% were seen once. Sequencing was performed on peripheral blood. The receptors were gathered from a woman in her 70s with acute or convalescent COVID-19. The CDR3 runs from the conserved cysteine through the conserved F or W. The order of the fields is CDR3 DNA, CDR3 protein, D gene, J gene, V gene, clone size. D genes are given only for firm matches. Size is omitted from some rows. Given values are once, few, many or a class for expanded clones.

CDR3nt: TGCAGCGTTGAAGATTTGGCCAGTCCCATGAACACTGAAGCTTTCTTT; CDR3aa: CSVEDLASPMNTEAFF; d_gene: .; j_gene: TRBJ1-1; v_gene: TRBV29-1; abundance: .
CDR3nt: TGTGCCAGCAGCTTAGGGGACTCGGCTAGGCGGTCCGGGGAGCTGTTTTTT; CDR3aa: CASSLGDSARRSGELFF; d_gene: .; j_gene: TRBJ2-2; v_gene: TRBV11-2; abundance: .
CDR3nt: TGTGCCACTACACAGGGGGGTGGCTACACCTTC; CDR3aa: CATTQGGGYTF; d_gene: TRBD1; j_gene: TRBJ1-2; v_gene: TRBV2; abundance: few
CDR3nt: TGTGCTAGCAGCCCCGGGACAGCACTCTCTGGGGCCAACGTCCTGACTTTC; CDR3aa: CASSPGTALSGANVLTF; d_gene: TRBD1; j_gene: TRBJ2-6; v_gene: TRBV7-7; abundance: .
CDR3nt: TGCGCCAGCAGGGGCCAAGCGGGCCTCAGGAGCGAGCAGTACTTC; CDR3aa: CASRGQAGLRSEQYF; d_gene: .; j_gene: TRBJ2-7; v_gene: TRBV5-1; abundance: .
CDR3nt: TGTGCCAGCAGTTACGACAGGGGTCGCAATCAGCCCCAGCATTTT; CDR3aa: CASSYDRGRNQPQHF; d_gene: TRBD1; j_gene: TRBJ1-5; v_gene: TRBV6-2/TRBV6-3; abundance: few
CDR3nt: TGTGCCAGCAGCTTGGGACTAGCCGTCTACAATGAGCAGTTCTTC; CDR3aa: CASSLGLAVYNEQFF; d_gene: TRBD2; j_gene: TRBJ2-1; v_gene: TRBV5-5; abundance: .
CDR3nt: TGTGCCAGCAGTAGCTACAGGGTGAGCAATCAGCCCCAGCATTTT; CDR3aa: CASSSYRVSNQPQHF; d_gene: .; j_gene: TRBJ1-5; v_gene: TRBV6-2/TRBV6-3; abundance: .
CDR3nt: TGTGCCAGCGGACCTACAGGAGCAGGGGGCTACACCTTC; CDR3aa: CASGPTGAGGYTF; d_gene: .; j_gene: TRBJ1-2; v_gene: TRBV28; abundance: .
CDR3nt: TGTGCCAGCAGCTTTGGGGCAGCACAAGAGACCCAGTACTTC; CDR3aa: CASSFGAAQETQYF; d_gene: .; j_gene: TRBJ2-5; v_gene: TRBV7-3; abundance: .
CDR3nt: TGCGCCAGCAGCCAAGATTTCGTAATCGGGACAAATTCACCCCTCCACTTT; CDR3aa: CASSQDFVIGTNSPLHF; d_gene: .; j_gene: TRBJ1-6; v_gene: TRBV4-1; abundance: .
CDR3nt: TGTGCCACCAGTGATAGTGGTCCGTCCGGGAAAAACACCATATATTTT; CDR3aa: CATSDSGPSGKNTIYF; d_gene: .; j_gene: TRBJ1-3; v_gene: TRBV24-1; abundance: .
CDR3nt: TGTGCCAGTAGTGGCGGGTTAACTCCTTACAATGAGCAGTTCTTC; CDR3aa: CASSGGLTPYNEQFF; d_gene: .; j_gene: TRBJ2-1; v_gene: TRBV19; abundance: .
CDR3nt: TGTGCCAGCGGAGAATTACAGGGGACGTCAGAGACCCAGTACTTC; CDR3aa: CASGELQGTSETQYF; d_gene: TRBD1; j_gene: TRBJ2-5; v_gene: TRBV27; abundance: .
CDR3nt: TGTGCCACCAGTGATTCCGGGACACCGGGGTACCAAGAGACCCAGTACTTC; CDR3aa: CATSDSGTPGYQETQYF; d_gene: .; j_gene: TRBJ2-5; v_gene: TRBV24-1; abundance: .
CDR3nt: TGTGCCAGCAGCCGGGACAGGTACACCGGGGAGCTGTTTTTT; CDR3aa: CASSRDRYTGELFF; d_gene: TRBD1; j_gene: TRBJ2-2; v_gene: TRBV7-6; abundance: once
CDR3nt: TGTGCCAGCAGACAGGGTAACTATGGCTACACCTTC; CDR3aa: CASRQGNYGYTF; d_gene: .; j_gene: TRBJ1-2; v_gene: TRBV28; abundance: .
CDR3nt: TGCAGTGCTAGTGGGGACTCCGAGACCCAGTACTTC; CDR3aa: CSASGDSETQYF; d_gene: .; j_gene: TRBJ2-5; v_gene: TRBV20-1; abundance: .
CDR3nt: TGCGCCAGCAGCCAACATCCCGGGACAGCTAATGAAAAACTGTTTTTT; CDR3aa: CASSQHPGTANEKLFF; d_gene: TRBD1; j_gene: TRBJ1-4; v_gene: TRBV4-1; abundance: .
CDR3nt: TGTGCCAGCAGCGTAGCTAGAGGATTCCCCTCCTACAATGAGCAGTTCTTC; CDR3aa: CASSVARGFPSYNEQFF; d_gene: .; j_gene: TRBJ2-1; v_gene: TRBV9; abundance: .
CDR3nt: TGTGCCAGCGCGGGACAGGGGGCCCACGAGCAGTACTTC; CDR3aa: CASAGQGAHEQYF; d_gene: TRBD1; j_gene: TRBJ2-7; v_gene: TRBV7-9; abundance: .
CDR3nt: TGTGCCAGCAGCTTCCGCGGACAGGACCAAGATACGCAGTATTTT; CDR3aa: CASSFRGQDQDTQYF; d_gene: TRBD1; j_gene: TRBJ2-3; v_gene: TRBV11-2; abundance: .
CDR3nt: TGCAGCGTCGCGGCTAGGATGTCCACCGGGGAGCTGTTTTTT; CDR3aa: CSVAARMSTGELFF; d_gene: .; j_gene: TRBJ2-2; v_gene: TRBV29-1; abundance: few